This T cell receptor beta chain is from a study of OX40 agonist ivuxolimab in advanced cancers. Concerning the study at large: The costimulatory receptor OX40 (CD134) was targeted by ivuxolimab, a fully human IgG2 agonistic monoclonal antibody. Of the roughly 54 patients in dose escalation, some 19 had hepatocellular carcinoma, about 15 had melanoma, 9 had renal cell carcinoma and 9 had head and neck cancer. The paper describes the monotherapy dose-escalation part (N of about 57 patients) of the phase I trial of ivuxolimab. Peripheral TCRbeta sequencing aimed to test whether ivuxolimab altered TCR sequence diversity and caused clonal T-cell expansion. The dose-escalation cohort was roughly 83% male with a mean age of about 60 years, ranging from about 20 to 80. Three dose-escalation patients achieved partial responses, one with hepatocellular carcinoma and two with cutaneous melanoma. Patients were allowed to have had prior anti-PD-1, anti-PD-L1 or anti-CTLA-4 therapy, and more than 35% of the dose-escalation patients had been treated with checkpoint inhibitors. Intravenous ivuxolimab was administered to patients every 2 weeks at six dose levels: 0.01, 0.1, 0.3, 1.5, 3 and 10 mg/kg.

To sequence the TCRbeta CDR3 region, genomic DNA was isolated from the sorted cells. TCRbeta CDR3 regions were sequenced using the immunoSEQ Assay. TCRdb limited this immuneACCESS table to in-frame rearrangements with V and J called. A share of clones is missing; checked studies link under half to unresolved V genes, and the rest is unexplained. The sample table shows some 80,000 clones, and over 75% are seen once. The top ten hold approximately 0.4% of the sample. The trial excluded patients who had a history of autoimmune disease or who were on systemic immunosuppression. Peripheral blood for TCR sequencing was collected from all dose cohorts at baseline, on cycle 4 day 1, and on cycle 7 day 1. Samples were obtained from an open-label, multicenter, first-in-human phase I dose-escalation trial of ivuxolimab. Adults with locally advanced or metastatic melanoma, renal cell, hepatocellular, or head and neck squamous cell carcinoma were enrolled in the trial. Before TCR sequencing, CD4+ and CD8+ T cells were separately sorted from peripheral blood.

A remark on this clone: There is no known antigen for this receptor. No per-base quality is available; no much larger clone lies one base away.

Reading the germline V gene (reference sequence) gives CDR1 LNHDA and CDR2 SQIVND. Counted from cysteine to phenylalanine, this CDR3 has 15 amino acids. Just the 45-base CDR3 DNA is kept, in frame starting at base 1. V is pruned by 1 base and J by 8 bases, leaving 7 bases of the junction without a gene match. Broader findings and caveats from the paper: After ivuxolimab, more expanded clones were found on average in CD8+ T cells than in CD4+ T cells. The antigen specificity of the peripheral T cells that underwent clonal expansion was not determined. At doses from 0.1 to 3.0 mg/kg, clonal expansion was seen in both CD4+ and CD8+ blood T cells between baseline and week 6. Low levels of normalized T-cell clonal expansion were also seen in some patients who did not respond. In the 0.1-3.0 mg/kg groups, partial responders had among the lowest normalized peripheral clonal expansion, particularly in CD8+ T cells.

The chain is encoded by TRBV19 joined to TRBJ2-4; the junction holds 8 bases that match TRBD1. The TCR sequence derives from an adult with an advanced solid tumor such as melanoma, head and neck, liver or kidney cancer. The sequencing used CD4+ or CD8+ T cells sorted from blood, collected in a trial of the OX40 agonist ivuxolimab. The DNA reads TGTGCCAGTAGTATAGGAGGGACAGGCCAACACATTCAGTACTTC. Its protein product is CASSIGGTGQHIQYF.